One sample yielded the 2 T cell receptor beta chains listed below, sequenced in a study of T cell repertoires in ileal Crohn's disease. Libraries were prepared by immunoSEQ multiplex PCR; TCRdb keeps only in-frame clonotypes and omits some of them. The sample includes fewer than 16,000 clones, approximately 80% of them seen just once. The sequencing input was ileal tissue. Receptors were obtained from an adult with Crohn's disease.

V usage is TRBV6-1 and J usage is TRBJ1-1; TRBD1 might be the D (6 bases). Looked up from germline, CDR1 is MNHNS and CDR2 is SASEGT. The CDR3 is made up of 14 amino acids. Deletions cut 6 bases from V and 3 bases from J, with 14 bases between. The CDR3 loop reads CASRLGAGYTEAFF. DNA for the CDR3: TGTGCCAGCAGACTGGGGGCAGGGTACACTGAAGCTTTCTTT.

The genes are TRBV19 and TRBJ1-1; D is possibly TRBD1 (5 bases). The germline V gene has CDR1 LNHDA and CDR2 SQIVND (reference sequence). The CDR3 length is 18 residues. Between the trimmed V and J ends, which lost 1 base and 0 bases, there was a span of 18 bases. CDR3 nucleotide sequence: TGTGCCAGTAGTATAGGAAGCGGGACCGGCAGACTGAACACTGAAGCTTTCTTT. Amino acids: CASSIGSGTGRLNTEAFF.